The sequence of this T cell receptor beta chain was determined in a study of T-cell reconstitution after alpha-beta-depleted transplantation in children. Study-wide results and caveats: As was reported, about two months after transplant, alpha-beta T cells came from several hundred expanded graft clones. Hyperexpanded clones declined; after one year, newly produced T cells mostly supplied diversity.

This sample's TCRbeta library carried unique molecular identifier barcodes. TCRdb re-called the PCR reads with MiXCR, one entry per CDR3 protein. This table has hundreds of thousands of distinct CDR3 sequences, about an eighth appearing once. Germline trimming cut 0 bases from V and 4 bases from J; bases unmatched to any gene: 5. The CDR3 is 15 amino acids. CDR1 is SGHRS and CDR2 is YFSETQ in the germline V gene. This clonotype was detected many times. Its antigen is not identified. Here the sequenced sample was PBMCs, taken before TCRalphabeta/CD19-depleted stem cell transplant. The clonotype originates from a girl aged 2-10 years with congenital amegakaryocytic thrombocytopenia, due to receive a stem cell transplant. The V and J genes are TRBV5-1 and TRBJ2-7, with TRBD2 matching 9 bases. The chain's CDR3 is CASSLGSGSPYEQYF. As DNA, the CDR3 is TGCGCCAGCAGCTTGGGTAGCGGGAGCCCTTACGAGCAGTACTTC.